This T cell receptor (beta chain) was documented in a study of shared clonotypes between healthy human individuals (dated by TCRdb to 2018 to 2021). As for the study more broadly: Two women and a few men aged 18 to 49 years were included in the cohort. To estimate repertoire size and how much clonotypes are shared between individuals, the study performed deep sequencing of blood TCR repertoires from a handful of healthy adults. Between about 0.85 and 10 billion PBMCs per donor were obtained by leukapheresis. For each donor, three plates each were used for CD4 naive and CD4 memory, two plates were used for CD8 naive, and one plate was used for CD8 memory. To increase sequencing depth and limit assay-specific biases, different laboratories used diverse techniques to prepare libraries and sequence TCR repertoires.

Healthy HIV-negative adults with no recently reported acute infections or vaccinations were included as donors. All donors were Caucasian adults living in Nashville, Tennessee, USA. Magnetic negative selection was used to enrich CD4+ T cells, after which naive cells were positively selected on CD45RA and the negative fraction became the memory subset. After blood collection by leukapheresis, PBMCs were isolated using Ficoll-Histopaque density gradient centrifugation and then cryopreserved in the vapor phase of liquid nitrogen. Analytical flow cytometry was used to check the purity and quantity of every magnetically sorted T cell population. Each sorted fraction had its genomic DNA isolated and then quantified by UV absorbance on a Nanodrop 2000c. Study-level results and caveats: Higher generation probabilities were observed for clonotypes shared by all four sorted-subset donors than for non-shared clonotypes. Sharing across a handful of donors was observed for approximately 4.6% of naive CD4, 3% to 4% of naive CD8, about 2.3% of memory CD4, and around 0.4% of memory CD8 clonotypes. Naive subsets generally had larger estimated clonotype richness than memory subsets did. Because the study included a small number of donors, the genetic and exposure-history diversity represented was limited. Pairwise subsampling indicated that sequencing depth was expected to affect the degree of clonotype sharing among donors. Sampling was restricted to blood, and TCR repertoires in tissue are likely to differ from TCR repertoires in blood. Even with the large sequencing depth, rarefaction of the sorted-subset datasets indicated that sequencing was incomplete.

According to the germline V gene (reference sequence), CDR1 reads MNHEY and CDR2 reads SMNVEV. V was cut back by 6 bases and J by 4 bases, leaving a gap of 19 bases between them. Taken from cysteine to phenylalanine, the CDR3 has 15 residues. The DNA shown is the 45-base CDR3, in frame from base 1. About this clone: There is no known antigen for this receptor. Base qualities are not provided; no much larger clone lies one nucleotide away.

Using the deep immunoSEQ assay, TCR CDR3 regions were amplified from genomic DNA by multiplex PCR. For each cell subset, the extracted genomic DNA was distributed evenly across all wells of several immunoSEQ 96-well plates, and each plate served as one replicate. For sorted subsets, about 220 ng of genomic DNA, equivalent to around 30,000 T cell genomes, went into each replicate PCR. Purified libraries were quantified with a Qubit 3.0 fluorometer, sized on a Bioanalyzer 2100, and re-quantified with the KAPA Library Quantification kit. A separate single-read 150-cycle Illumina NextSeq 550 flow cell was used to sequence each immunoSEQ 96-well plate. The original methods were these. Because only junctional sequences without quality scores were contained in the immunoSEQ output, filtering matching that applied to full-length reads could not be performed. To assign V/J genes and CDR3, sequences were annotated using PyIR, a Python wrapper for IgBLAST v1.9, with IMGT germline references. Reads were filtered out if the reads had weak V/J assignments (E-value above 1e-6), no CDR3, stop codons, out-of-frame junctions, or ambiguous translated residues. V3J clonotypes were defined by identical inferred V gene, J gene, and CDR3 amino acid sequence. To compute the percentage overlap between repertoires, the number of shared unique clonotypes was divided by the size of the smaller repertoire. RTK rarefaction, the Chao1 estimator, and Recon v2.1 estimates of unobserved clonotypes were used to assess repertoire richness. OLGA was used to compute generation probabilities for all TCRbeta clonotypes that the gDNA method yielded from a few donors. TCRdb obtained this table from immuneACCESS and retained in-frame rearrangements with V and J assigned. These tables miss some clones; where compared with another copy, unresolved V genes account for less than half of the shortfall, and the remainder is unexplained. V, J and clone size were drawn from that table, and D and trimming were deduced from the DNA. The sample profile shows 550,000 to 800,000 clones; approximately 79% of them were found once. The top ten clonotypes cover over 1.5% of the sample.

Rearrangement joined TRBV27 to TRBJ2-7; TRBD1 could be the D gene, as 5 bases match. The material sequenced was memory CD4+ T cells sorted from blood. Taken with the paper, the label for cell subset or site translates to: CD45RA-negative fraction. The sequence derives from a woman aged 25 to 39 in good health. CDR3 reads: CASRWGSRPEYEQYF. The DNA reads as follows: TGTGCCAGCAGGTGGGGCTCCAGACCCGAATACGAGCAGTACTTC.